This T cell receptor beta chain was captured in a study of quantifying T cell responses using KT2 cells. Study at large: RNA was reverse transcribed with TCR alpha and beta constant-region primers. Under optimum conditions, T4 ligation efficiency was estimated at more than 9.5%. Overall study results and limits: Input KT2 cell number predicted KT2 alpha and beta sequence counts linearly over several orders of magnitude.

Unfractionated PBMC were spiked with known numbers of KT2 clone cells. A range of KT2-to-PBMC ratios was made using fixed PBMC numbers. Each cDNA got a UMI-containing oligo ligated at its 3' end. The first PCR ran approximately 4 cycles with an equimolar RC1.1 and RC1.2 beta primer mix. TCRdb processed the UMI-ligation and nested PCR reads anew with MiXCR; each CDR3 protein has one entry. The sample shows approximately 57,000 distinct CDR3 sequences, 9% to 15% of them seen only once. Germline V gives CDR1 SNHLY, CDR2 FYNNEI. This CDR3 contains 14 residues. V lost 8 bases, J lost 5 bases, and 16 bases lay in between. As concerns this clonotype: Its antigen is not identified.

The sequenced sample was PBMCs spiked with cells of the T cell clone KT2. This sequence joins TRBV2 and TRBJ1-3; tentatively, D is TRBD1 (6 bases). The TCR comes from a human donor. CDR3 sequence: CASAARTARNTIYF. The CDR3 DNA sequence: TGTGCCAGCGCCGCCAGGACAGCGAGAAACACCATATATTTT.